The present TCR beta chain was sequenced within a study of shared clonotypes between healthy human individuals. Assay: immunoSEQ multiplex PCR; the TCRdb copy retains only in-frame clones and omits some. Here the sample spans some 2.1 million clones, roughly 94% being singletons. For this clone: The target antigen is unknown.

The CDR3 covers 14 residues. Germline-derived CDR1 and CDR2 are MNHEY and SVGAGI. The trim removed 5 bases at V and 0 bases at J, leaving 1 base unmatched. General study points: Represented diversity, genetic and exposure-history alike, was limited by few donors. Lower generation probabilities were found for non-shared clonotypes than for those shared by all four donors.

This TCR derives from a young man in good health. This sequence joins TRBV6-5 and TRBJ2-7; 10 bases align to TRBD2. The sequencing input was naive CD4+ T cells sorted from blood. Subset given: CD45RA+ positively selected. Here the CDR3 DNA reads TGTGCCAGCAGTCAGCGGGGGGGCTCCTACGAGCAGTACTTC. This translates into CASSQRGGSYEQYF.